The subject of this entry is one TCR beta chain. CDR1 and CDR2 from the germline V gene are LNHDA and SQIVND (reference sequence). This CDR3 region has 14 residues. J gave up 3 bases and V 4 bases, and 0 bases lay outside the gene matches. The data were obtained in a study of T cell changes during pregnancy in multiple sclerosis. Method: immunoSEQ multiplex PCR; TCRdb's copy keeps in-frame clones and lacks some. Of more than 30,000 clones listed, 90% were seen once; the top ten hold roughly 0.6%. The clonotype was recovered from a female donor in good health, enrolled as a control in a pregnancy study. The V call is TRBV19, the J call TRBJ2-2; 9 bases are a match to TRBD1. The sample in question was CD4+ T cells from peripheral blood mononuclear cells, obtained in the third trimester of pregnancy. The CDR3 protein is CASSRTGDTGELFF. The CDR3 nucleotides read TGTGCCAGTAGTAGGACAGGGGACACCGGGGAGCTGTTTTTT. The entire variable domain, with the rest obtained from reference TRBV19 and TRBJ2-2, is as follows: DGGITQSPKYLFRKEGQNVTLSCEQNLNHDAMYWYRQDPGQGLRLIYYSQIVNDFQKGDIAEGYSVSREKKESFPLTVTSAQKNPTAFYLCASSRTGDTGELFFGEGSRLTVL.